Shown below are 9 T cell receptor beta chains from a single sample sequenced in a study of OX40 agonist ivuxolimab in advanced cancers. The data were produced by immunoSEQ multiplex PCR, yet TCRdb's version contains in-frame clones alone and is incomplete. The table records 45,000 or so clones, roughly 90% of them present only once. The input for sequencing was CD4+ or CD8+ T cells sorted from blood, taken in a trial of the OX40 agonist ivuxolimab. These receptors were collected from an adult with an advanced solid tumor such as melanoma, head and neck, liver or kidney cancer.

The gene calls are TRBV5-5 and TRBJ2-5; tentatively, D is TRBD1 (7 bases). The V gene's germline CDR1 is SGHKS and CDR2 YYEKEE (reference sequence). V was pared by 3 bases and J by 4 bases, with 16 bases between. This CDR3 is built from 15 residues. CDR3 sequence reads: CASSSSQGGGETQYF. The CDR3 nucleotides are TGTGCCAGCAGCTCCTCCCAGGGGGGAGGAGAGACCCAGTACTTC.

J is TRBJ2-7 and V is TRBV11-2; the D call may be TRBD1 or TRBD2 (5 bases each). The germline V gene encodes CDR1 SGHAT and CDR2 FQNNGV. Trimming took off 1 base at V and 5 bases at J, with 15 bases between the two ends. The CDR3 sequence is 15 residues long. CDR3 DNA sequence: TGTGCCAGCAGCTTAGGAGGGGCTTCGGTCCACGAGCAGTACTTC. It specifies CASSLGGASVHEQYF.

CDR3 sequence reads: CATSQGDSQYF. For the CDR3, the DNA is TGTGCCACTTCCCAGGGCGACTCCCAGTACTTC. The chain is built from TRBV27 and TRBJ2-5, with D perhaps TRBD1 (5 bases). This CDR3 has 11 amino acids. V gave up 10 bases and J gave up 9 bases, with 15 bases separating them. In germline, CDR1 is MNHEY, CDR2 SMNVEV (reference sequence).

This clone was recorded once. The rearrangement uses TRBV7-9 and TRBJ2-7; 12 nucleotides agree with TRBD2. Germline assignment: CDR1 SEHNR and CDR2 FQNEAQ (reference sequence). Germline trimming cut 4 bases from V and 7 bases from J; bases unmatched to any gene: 8. CDR3 length: 15 amino acids. DNA for the CDR3: TGTGCCAGCAGCTGGACTAGCGGGACCACCCAGGAGCAGTACTTC. It translates to CASSWTSGTTQEQYF.

V is TRBV4-1 and J is TRBJ2-7; D uncertain. V lost 3 bases, J lost 0 bases, and 6 bases lay in between. CDR3 size: 13 residues. Germline loops: CDR1 MGHRA, CDR2 YSYEKL. The CDR3, as DNA: TGCGCCAGCAGCCATGGAAGCTCCTACGAGCAGTACTTC. Protein product: CASSHGSSYEQYF.

This chain joins TRBV7-9 and TRBJ1-4; no clear D. CDR1 is SEHNR, CDR2 FQNEAQ, per germline (reference sequence). Trimming stripped 5 bases from V and 6 bases from J, with 16 bases between. The CDR3 length is 15 residues. CDR3 protein: CASSPWRGKDEKLFF. Written as DNA, the CDR3 is TGTGCCAGCAGCCCCTGGCGCGGAAAGGATGAAAAACTGTTTTTT.

This clone has just a few counts. V gene TRBV5-1 combines with J gene TRBJ1-1; the match to TRBD1 covers 8 bases. The CDR3 runs 13 residues. V shed 4 bases, J shed 4 bases, and the junction held 3 bases outside the gene matches. Germline loops: CDR1 SGHRS, CDR2 YFSETQ. This CDR3 reads CASSPDRVTEAFF. As DNA, the CDR3 is TGCGCCAGCAGCCCGGACAGGGTCACTGAAGCTTTCTTT. Based on the CDR3 plus reference TRBV5-1 and TRBJ1-1, the full variable domain is KAGVTQTPRYLIKTRGQQVTLSCSPISGHRSVSWYQQTPGQGLQFLFEYFSETQRNKGNFPGRFSGRQFSNSRSEMNVSTLELGDSALYLCASSPDRVTEAFFGQGTRLTVV.

The rearrangement joins TRBV6-5 to TRBJ1-2; the match to TRBD1 covers 9 bases. This CDR3 is 13 amino acids long. The V gene's germline CDR1 is MNHEY and CDR2 SVGAGI. The junction had 9 bases not matched to a gene; V was cut back by 8 bases and J by 8 bases. The CDR3 region is CASERYRGHGYTF. The CDR3 DNA is TGTGCCAGCGAAAGGTACAGGGGGCACGGCTACACCTTC.

V usage is TRBV10-3 and J usage is TRBJ1-3; D gene unclear. V dropped 2 bases and J dropped 0 bases, with 5 bases sitting between them. The germline V gene has CDR1 ENHRY and CDR2 SYGVKD. The CDR3 has 14 amino acids. DNA of the CDR3: TGTGCCATCAGTGAGGACTTCTCTGGAAACACCATATATTTT. Its protein product is CAISEDFSGNTIYF.